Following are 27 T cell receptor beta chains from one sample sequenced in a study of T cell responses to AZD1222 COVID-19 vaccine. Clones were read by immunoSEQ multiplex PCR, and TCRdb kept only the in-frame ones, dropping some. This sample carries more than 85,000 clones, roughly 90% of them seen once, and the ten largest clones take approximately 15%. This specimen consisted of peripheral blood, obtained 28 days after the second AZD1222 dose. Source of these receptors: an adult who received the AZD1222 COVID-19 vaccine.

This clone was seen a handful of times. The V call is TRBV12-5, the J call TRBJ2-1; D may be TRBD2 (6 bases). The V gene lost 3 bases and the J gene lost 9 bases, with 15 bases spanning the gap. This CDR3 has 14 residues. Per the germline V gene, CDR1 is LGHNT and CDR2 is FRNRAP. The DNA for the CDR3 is TGTGCTAGTGGTTTTGGCGGGACCGTTGGTGAGCAGTTCTTC. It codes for CASGFGGTVGEQFF.

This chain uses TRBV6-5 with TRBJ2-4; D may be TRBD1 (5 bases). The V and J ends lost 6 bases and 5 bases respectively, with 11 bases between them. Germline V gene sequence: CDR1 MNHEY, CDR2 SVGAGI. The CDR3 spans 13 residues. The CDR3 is CASRTGRENIQYF. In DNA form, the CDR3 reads TGTGCCAGCAGGACCGGCAGGGAAAACATTCAGTACTTC.

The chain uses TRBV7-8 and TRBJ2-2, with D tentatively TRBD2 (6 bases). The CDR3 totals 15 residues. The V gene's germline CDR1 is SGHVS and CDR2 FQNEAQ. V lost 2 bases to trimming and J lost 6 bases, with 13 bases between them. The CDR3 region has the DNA TGTGCCAGCAGCTTATGGCAGGGAGGTTCCGGGGAGCTGTTTTTT. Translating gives CASSLWQGGSGELFF.

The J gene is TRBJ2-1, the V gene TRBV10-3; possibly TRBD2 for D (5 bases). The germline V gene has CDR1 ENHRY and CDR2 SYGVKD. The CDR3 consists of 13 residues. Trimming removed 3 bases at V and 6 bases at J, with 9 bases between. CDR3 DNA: TGTGCCATCAGTGATCGGGGTGCCAATGAGCAGTTCTTC. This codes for CAISDRGANEQFF.

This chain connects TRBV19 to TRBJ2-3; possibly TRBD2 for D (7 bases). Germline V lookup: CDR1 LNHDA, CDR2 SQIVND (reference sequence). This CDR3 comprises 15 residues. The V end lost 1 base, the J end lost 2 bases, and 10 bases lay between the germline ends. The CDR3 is CASSIAAGATDTQYF. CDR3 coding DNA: TGTGCCAGTAGTATAGCGGCGGGGGCCACAGATACGCAGTATTTT.

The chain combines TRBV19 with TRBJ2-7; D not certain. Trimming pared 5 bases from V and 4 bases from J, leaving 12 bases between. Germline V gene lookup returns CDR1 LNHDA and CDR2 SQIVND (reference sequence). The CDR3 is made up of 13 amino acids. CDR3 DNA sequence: TGTGCCAGTAGTGGGCCGGGTTGGTACGAGCAGTACTTC. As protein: CASSGPGWYEQYF.

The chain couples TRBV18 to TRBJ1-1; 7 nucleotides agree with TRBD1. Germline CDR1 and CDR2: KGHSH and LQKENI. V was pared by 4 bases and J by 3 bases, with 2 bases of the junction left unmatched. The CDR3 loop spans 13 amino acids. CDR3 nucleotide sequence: TGTGCCAGCTCACAGGGGGCCGACACTGAAGCTTTCTTT. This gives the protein CASSQGADTEAFF.

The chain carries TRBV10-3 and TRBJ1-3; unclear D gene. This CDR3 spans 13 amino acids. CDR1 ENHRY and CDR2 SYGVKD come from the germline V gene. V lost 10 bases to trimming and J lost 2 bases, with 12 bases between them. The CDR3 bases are TGTGCCACGACACGCGGCGCTGGAAACACCATATATTTT. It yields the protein CATTRGAGNTIYF.

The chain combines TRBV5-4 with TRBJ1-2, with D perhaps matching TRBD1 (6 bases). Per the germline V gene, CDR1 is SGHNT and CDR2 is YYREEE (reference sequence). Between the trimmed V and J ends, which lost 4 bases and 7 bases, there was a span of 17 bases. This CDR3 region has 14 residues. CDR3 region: CASSLRLQGGGYTF. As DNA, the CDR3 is TGTGCCAGCAGCCTGAGATTACAGGGCGGTGGCTACACCTTC.

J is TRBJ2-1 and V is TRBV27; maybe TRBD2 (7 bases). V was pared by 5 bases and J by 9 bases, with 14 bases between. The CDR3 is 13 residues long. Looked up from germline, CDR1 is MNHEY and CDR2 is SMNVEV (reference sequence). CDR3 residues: CASSVWGGPEQFF. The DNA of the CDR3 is TGTGCCAGCAGTGTATGGGGGGGCCCTGAGCAGTTCTTC.

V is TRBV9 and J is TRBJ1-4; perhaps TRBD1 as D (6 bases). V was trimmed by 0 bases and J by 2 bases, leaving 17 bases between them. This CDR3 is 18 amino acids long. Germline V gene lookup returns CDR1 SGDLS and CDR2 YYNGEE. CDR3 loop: CASSVGRTGGVTNEKLFF. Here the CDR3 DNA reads TGTGCCAGCAGCGTAGGGAGGACGGGGGGCGTTACTAATGAAAAACTGTTTTTT.

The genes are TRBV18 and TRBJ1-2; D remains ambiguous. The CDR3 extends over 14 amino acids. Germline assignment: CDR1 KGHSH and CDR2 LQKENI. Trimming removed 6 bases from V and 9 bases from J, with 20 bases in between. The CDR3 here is CASSHPREGASYTF. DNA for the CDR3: TGTGCCAGCTCGCACCCTAGGGAGGGAGCAAGCTACACCTTC.

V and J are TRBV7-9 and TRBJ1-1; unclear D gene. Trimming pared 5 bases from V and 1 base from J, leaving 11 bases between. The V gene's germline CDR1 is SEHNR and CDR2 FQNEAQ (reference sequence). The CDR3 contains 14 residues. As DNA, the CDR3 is TGTGCCAGCAGCGGCCGGGCGGGGAACACTGAAGCTTTCTTT. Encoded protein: CASSGRAGNTEAFF.

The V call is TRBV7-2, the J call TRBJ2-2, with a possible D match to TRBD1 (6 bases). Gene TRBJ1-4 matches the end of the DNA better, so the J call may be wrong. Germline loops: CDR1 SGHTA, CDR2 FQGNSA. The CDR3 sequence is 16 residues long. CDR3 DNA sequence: TGTGCCAGCAGCACCCACAGGGCTAGCGGGACCCAAAAACTGTTTTTT. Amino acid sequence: CASSTHRASGTQKLFF.

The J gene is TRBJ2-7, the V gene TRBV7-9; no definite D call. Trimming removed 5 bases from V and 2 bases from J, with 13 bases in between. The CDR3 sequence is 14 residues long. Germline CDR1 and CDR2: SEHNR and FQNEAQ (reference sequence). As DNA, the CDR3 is TGTGCCAGCAGCCGAATGATGGGGACCTACGAGCAGTACTTC. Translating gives CASSRMMGTYEQYF.

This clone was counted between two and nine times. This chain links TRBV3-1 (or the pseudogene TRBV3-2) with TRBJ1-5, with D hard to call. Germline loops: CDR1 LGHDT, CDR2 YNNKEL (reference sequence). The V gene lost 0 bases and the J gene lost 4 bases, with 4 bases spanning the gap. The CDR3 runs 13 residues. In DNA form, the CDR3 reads TGTGCCAGCAGCCAAGATCTTAATCAGCCCCAGCATTTT. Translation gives CASSQDLNQPQHF.

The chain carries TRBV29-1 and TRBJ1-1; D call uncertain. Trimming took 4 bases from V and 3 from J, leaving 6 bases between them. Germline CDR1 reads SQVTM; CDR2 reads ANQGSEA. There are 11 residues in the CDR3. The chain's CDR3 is CSVARDTEAFF. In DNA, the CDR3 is TGCAGCGTTGCAAGAGACACTGAAGCTTTCTTT.

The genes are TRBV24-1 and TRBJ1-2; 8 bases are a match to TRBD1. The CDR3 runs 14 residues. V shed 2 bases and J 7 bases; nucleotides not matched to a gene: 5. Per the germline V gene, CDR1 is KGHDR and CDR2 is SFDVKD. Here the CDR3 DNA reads TGTGCCACCAGTGATTCCAGGGGGCGGAGTGGCTACACCTTC. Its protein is CATSDSRGRSGYTF.

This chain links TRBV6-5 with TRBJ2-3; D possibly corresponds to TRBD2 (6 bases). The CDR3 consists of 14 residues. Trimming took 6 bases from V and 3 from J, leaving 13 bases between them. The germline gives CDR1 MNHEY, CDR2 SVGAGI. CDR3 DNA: TGTGCCAGCAGAGCCGGGACTCAAACAGATACGCAGTATTTT. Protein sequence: CASRAGTQTDTQYF.

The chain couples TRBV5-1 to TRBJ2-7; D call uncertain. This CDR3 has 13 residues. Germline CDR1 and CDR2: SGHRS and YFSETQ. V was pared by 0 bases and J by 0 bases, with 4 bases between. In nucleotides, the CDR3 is TGCGCCAGCAGCTTGGCCTACTCCTACGAGCAGTACTTC. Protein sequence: CASSLAYSYEQYF.

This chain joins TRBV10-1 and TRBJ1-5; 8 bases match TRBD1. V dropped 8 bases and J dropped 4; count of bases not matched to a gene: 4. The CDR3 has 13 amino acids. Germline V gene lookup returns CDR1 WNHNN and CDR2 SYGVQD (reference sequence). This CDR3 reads CASLDRANQPQHF. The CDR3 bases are TGCGCCAGCTTGGACAGGGCAAATCAGCCCCAGCATTTT.

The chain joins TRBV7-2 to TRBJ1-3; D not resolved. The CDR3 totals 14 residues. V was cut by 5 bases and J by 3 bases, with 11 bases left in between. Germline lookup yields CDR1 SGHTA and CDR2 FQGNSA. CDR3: CASSPPGFGNTIYF. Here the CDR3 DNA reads TGTGCCAGCAGCCCCCCGGGGTTTGGAAACACCATATATTTT.

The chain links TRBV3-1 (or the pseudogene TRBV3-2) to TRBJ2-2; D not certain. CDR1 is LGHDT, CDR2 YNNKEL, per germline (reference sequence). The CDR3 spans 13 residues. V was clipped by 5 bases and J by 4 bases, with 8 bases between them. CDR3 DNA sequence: TGTGCCAGCAGCTTTAGTTTCACCGGGGAGCTGTTTTTT. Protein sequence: CASSFSFTGELFF.

CDR3 loop: CASSPRAGGPSGANVLTF. The CDR3 coding sequence is TGTGCCAGCTCACCACGGGCAGGGGGCCCCTCTGGGGCCAACGTCCTGACTTTC. The chain combines TRBV18 with TRBJ2-6; TRBD1 matches 8 bases. CDR1 and CDR2 from the germline V gene are KGHSH and LQKENI. Trimming took 1 base from V and 0 from J; bases not matched to a gene: 5. CDR3 length: 18 residues.

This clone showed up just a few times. CDR3 region: CATSDSTDGPGGELFF. The CDR3 region has the DNA TGTGCCACCAGTGATTCGACCGATGGGCCGGGGGGGGAACTGTTTTTT. V usage is TRBV24-1 and J usage is TRBJ1-4; possible D gene TRBD1, 5 bases. Germline V gives CDR1 KGHDR, CDR2 SFDVKD. V was cut by 2 bases and J by 12 bases, with 21 bases left in between. CDR3 length equals 16 residues.

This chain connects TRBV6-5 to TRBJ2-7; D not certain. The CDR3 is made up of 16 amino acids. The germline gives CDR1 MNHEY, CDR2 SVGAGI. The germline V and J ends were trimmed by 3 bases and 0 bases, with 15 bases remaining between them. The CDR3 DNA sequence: TGTGCCAGCAGTTATACAACAACCGGACGCTCCTACGAGCAGTACTTC. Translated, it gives CASSYTTTGRSYEQYF.

The CDR3 bases are TGTGCCAGCTCACCAAGACAGGGGATCTCTGGAAACACCATATATTTT. This encodes CASSPRQGISGNTIYF. The chain is built from TRBV18 and TRBJ1-3, with TRBD1 matching 8 bases. Germline lookup yields CDR1 KGHSH and CDR2 LQKENI. This CDR3 has 16 residues. V trimming: 2 bases; J trimming: 0 bases; junction bases outside the gene matches: 3.